This TCR beta chain was identified in a study of blood T cell repertoires in COVID-19. V shed 4 bases, J shed 5 bases, and the junction held 4 bases outside the gene matches. From germline, CDR1 is LGHNA and CDR2 YNFKEQ. This CDR3 spans 14 amino acids. Original analysis: Reference gene primer amplification gave estimated nucleated cell counts. Clones were read by immunoSEQ multiplex PCR, and TCRdb kept only the in-frame ones, dropping some. The V and J calls and clone size come from that table; D and trimming were worked out from the DNA. This table holds tens of thousands of clones, around 84% found once.

The V call is TRBV4-2, the J call TRBJ1-4; TRBD1 aligns across 7 bases. Input material: peripheral blood. The receptor's source is a human donor in a cohort sampled during active COVID-19. CDR3 sequence: CASSPGTVNEKLFF. The CDR3 coding sequence is TGTGCCAGCAGCCCCGGGACAGTGAATGAAAAACTGTTTTTT.